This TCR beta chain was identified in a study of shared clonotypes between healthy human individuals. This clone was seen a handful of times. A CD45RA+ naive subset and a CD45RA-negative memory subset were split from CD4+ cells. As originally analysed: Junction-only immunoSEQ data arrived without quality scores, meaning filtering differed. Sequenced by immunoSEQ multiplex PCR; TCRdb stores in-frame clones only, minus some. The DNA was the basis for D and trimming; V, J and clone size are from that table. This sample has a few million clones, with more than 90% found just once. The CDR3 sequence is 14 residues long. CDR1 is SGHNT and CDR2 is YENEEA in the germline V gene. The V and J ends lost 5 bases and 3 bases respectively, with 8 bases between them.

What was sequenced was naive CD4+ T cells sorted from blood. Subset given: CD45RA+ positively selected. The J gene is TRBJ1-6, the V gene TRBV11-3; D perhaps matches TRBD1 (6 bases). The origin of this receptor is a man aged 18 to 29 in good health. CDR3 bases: TGTGCCAGCAGCCTGGACAGCTATAATTCACCCCTCCACTTT. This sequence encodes CASSLDSYNSPLHF.